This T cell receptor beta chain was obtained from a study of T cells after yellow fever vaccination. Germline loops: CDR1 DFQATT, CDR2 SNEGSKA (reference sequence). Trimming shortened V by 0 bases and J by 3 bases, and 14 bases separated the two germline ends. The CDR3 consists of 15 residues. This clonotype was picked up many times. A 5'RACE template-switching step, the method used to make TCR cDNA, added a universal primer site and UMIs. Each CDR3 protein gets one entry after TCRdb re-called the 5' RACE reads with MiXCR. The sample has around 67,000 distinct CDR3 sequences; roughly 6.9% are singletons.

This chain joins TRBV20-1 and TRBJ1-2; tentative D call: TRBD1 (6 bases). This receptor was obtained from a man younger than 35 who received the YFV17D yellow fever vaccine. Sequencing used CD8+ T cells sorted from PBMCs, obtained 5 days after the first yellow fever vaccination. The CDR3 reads CSARDMGGRYYGYTF. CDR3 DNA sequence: TGCAGTGCTAGAGATATGGGGGGCAGGTACTATGGCTACACCTTC.